Ten or more counts support the clone carrying this TCR beta chain. Its antigen is not identified. The sample comes from a study of T cell repertoires in cytomegalovirus infection. At the level of the study: Shared public TCR beta signatures pointed to both CMV infection and a matching HLA type.

Points from the study as a whole: Cumulative frequency (of public TCR beta family members) identified carriers of CMV plus the relevant HLA. HLA-C-restricted CMV clonotypes gave the most frequent clonotype in two of eight donors.

Trimming took off 5 bases at V and 0 bases at J, with 14 bases between the two ends. Germline values: CDR1 MNHEY, CDR2 SMNVEV (reference sequence). The CDR3 has 16 residues. TCRdb ran MiXCR on the reads and lists one entry per CDR3 protein. The repertoire includes 500,000 or so distinct CDR3 sequences, approximately 16% of them detected once, and roughly 25% sits in the top ten. The source of this sequence is a human donor in good health (CMV status not recorded). Some clones in this sample may be carry-over from other donors' samples. The sequenced material came from CD8+ T cells from PBMCs. This rearrangement joins TRBV27 to TRBJ2-4; D call uncertain. The DNA for the CDR3 is TGTGCCAGCAGTCCTCGGACGACTTTAGCCAAAAACATTCAGTACTTC. This gives the protein CASSPRTTLAKNIQYF.